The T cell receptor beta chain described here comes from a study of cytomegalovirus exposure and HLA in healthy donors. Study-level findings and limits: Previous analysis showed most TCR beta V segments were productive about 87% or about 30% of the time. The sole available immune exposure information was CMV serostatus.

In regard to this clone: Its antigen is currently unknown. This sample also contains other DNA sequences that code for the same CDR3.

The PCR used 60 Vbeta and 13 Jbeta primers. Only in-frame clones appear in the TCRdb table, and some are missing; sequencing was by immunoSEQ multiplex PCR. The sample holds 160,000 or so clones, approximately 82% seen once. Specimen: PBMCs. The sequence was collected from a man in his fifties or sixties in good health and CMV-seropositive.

CDR3 coding DNA: TGCGCCAGCAGCACAGGACAGAGCAATCAGCCCCAGCATTTT. This encodes CASSTGQSNQPQHF. The gene calls are TRBV5-1 and TRBJ1-5, with a weak D call TRBD1 (6 bases). In germline, CDR1 is SGHRS, CDR2 YFSETQ. Trimming removed 4 bases at V and 1 base at J, with 9 bases between. The CDR3 has 14 amino acids.